This TCR beta chain was recovered during a study of high-grade serous ovarian cancer treatment subgroups. Study-level information: On average, roughly 14,000 reads and about 6,800 unique TCR beta rearrangements were obtained per sample. Study-wide points: Without spatial data, bulk sequencing limits insight into HGSC tumor diversity.

Comment on this clone: Its antigen remains unidentified.

The CDR3 has 13 residues. Germline V lookup: CDR1 SGHVS, CDR2 FQNEAQ. Trimming cost V 7 bases and J 6 bases, with 16 bases left between them. Profiling relied on immunoSEQ multiplex PCR, and the TCRdb table lists in-frame clones only, not all of them. Counted here are some 10,000 clones, around 65% occurring once; the ten biggest clones make up approximately 4.1%. Tumor samples were obtained before definitive surgery or chemotherapy. The J gene is TRBJ2-7, the V gene TRBV7-8, with D possibly TRBD2 on 5 matching bases. The receptor's source is a human donor with high-grade serous ovarian cancer. Source material: tumor tissue. The CDR3 bases are TGTGCCAGCAACGACTACAAACCTAGCGAGCAGTACTTC. It yields the protein CASNDYKPSEQYF.